Reported below is one T cell receptor (beta chain). The data belong to a study of blood T cell repertoires in COVID-19. This CDR3 region has 16 residues. Deletions cut 2 bases from V and 4 bases from J, with 18 bases between. From germline, CDR1 is WNHNN and CDR2 SYGVQD (reference sequence). Generated by immunoSEQ multiplex PCR, the TCRdb table keeps only in-frame clones and is missing some. This table holds about 300,000 clones, approximately 89% found once. This TCR came from a woman aged 25 to 45 who had recovered from COVID-19. The chain combines TRBV10-1 with TRBJ2-7; possibly TRBD1 for D (6 bases). The sample taken for sequencing was peripheral blood. The CDR3 region is CASSEGPLQGGYEQYF. In DNA form, the CDR3 reads TGCGCCAGCAGTGAGGGTCCGCTACAGGGTGGGTACGAGCAGTACTTC.